This T cell receptor (beta chain) was captured by sequencing in a study of blood T cell repertoires in COVID-19 (dated by TCRdb to the early 2020s). Describing the broader study: Collaborator samples came from the United States, Italy and Spain and covered acute and convalescent phases of COVID-19. The prospective study material was composed of cDNA or gDNA derived from T cells, B-cell-depleted T cells, or PBMCs. The samples were drawn from the first 160 participants of the ongoing ImmuneRACE study and from some 1,300 subjects provided by 6 global collaborators. Deeply sampled blood TCRbeta repertoires from subjects exposed to, actively infected with, or recovered from COVID-19 were included in the dataset. The sample metadata nearly always contained a de-identified subject ID, COVID-19 status, age in years and sex. The repertoires were made available in a free public database intended to serve as a resource for research on the immune response to SARS-CoV-2. Where HLA class I and class II types were available, the types were taken from metadata supplied by the sample provider, not from assay-based typing. The paper's findings and limits, for the study overall: Clinical and demographic metadata were provided uncurated, with the amount varying by source and participant.

The immunoSEQ Assay, a bias-controlled multiplex PCR, was used to amplify TCRbeta CDR3 regions from genomic DNA. In the paper's pipeline: Within the assay, amplification of reference gene primers was used to estimate how many nucleated cells each sample contained. Sequence reads were collapsed and filtered to measure the absolute abundance of every unique TCRbeta CDR3 rearrangement. For each sample, productive Simpson clonality was calculated by taking the square root of Simpson's diversity index across productive rearrangements. The immuneACCESS repertoire file appears here via TCRdb, limited to in-frame rearrangements. These files lack a portion of the clones; in checked studies, under half of the deficit traces to unresolved V genes, and the cause of the others is not known. V, J and clone size reflect that table, while D and trimming were determined from the DNA. This sample holds 60,000 or so clones; 75% to 80% were observed only once. The ten largest clones add up to 25% of the sample.

Each collaborating institution followed its own protocols to collect whole blood in K2EDTA tubes. For TCRbeta analysis, collaborators shipped samples in one of three forms: frozen whole blood, isolated PBMCs, or DNA extracted from either of those sample types. In its sample, this clone was seen a few times. There is no known antigen for this receptor. Base qualities were left out, and no much larger clone turns up one base away. The germline V gene specifies LGHNT as CDR1 and FRNRAP as CDR2. At the junction V is shortened by 3 bases and J by 6 bases; bases outside the gene matches: 1. Spanning cysteine to phenylalanine, the CDR3 consists of 13 amino acids. Only the CDR3 region is kept as DNA, spanning 39 bases read in frame from base 1.

Specimen: peripheral blood. This receptor chain uses TRBV12-5 and TRBJ2-1, with 8 middle bases fitting TRBD2. The sequence was obtained from a human donor in a cohort sampled during active COVID-19. The CDR3 region reads CASGLAGVNEQFF. Read as DNA, the sequence is TGTGCTAGTGGTTTAGCGGGGGTCAATGAGCAGTTCTTC.